This T cell receptor (beta chain) was sequenced in a study of cytomegalovirus exposure and HLA in healthy donors. General study points: The classifier reportedly diagnosed cytomegalovirus status with high specificity and sensitivity. Researchers catalogued around 150 TCR beta chains as cytomegalovirus-associated.

CDR3 length: 19 residues. V was clipped by 1 base and J by 0 bases; unmatched bases: 8. From germline, CDR1 is SGHAT and CDR2 FQNNGV. TCRdb keeps only in-frame clones here, not all; method: immunoSEQ multiplex PCR. The sample consists of about 50,000 clones, roughly nine tenths of them appearing once. Comments on this clone: The target antigen is unknown.

The sample consisted of PBMCs. This chain uses TRBV11-2 with TRBJ2-1, with 11 bases lining up with TRBD2. This sequence originates from a man aged 18 to 29 in good health and CMV-seronegative. CDR3 region: CASSLVVGLAASSYNEQFF. The DNA for the CDR3 is TGTGCCAGCAGCTTAGTGGTGGGACTAGCGGCTAGCTCCTACAATGAGCAGTTCTTC.